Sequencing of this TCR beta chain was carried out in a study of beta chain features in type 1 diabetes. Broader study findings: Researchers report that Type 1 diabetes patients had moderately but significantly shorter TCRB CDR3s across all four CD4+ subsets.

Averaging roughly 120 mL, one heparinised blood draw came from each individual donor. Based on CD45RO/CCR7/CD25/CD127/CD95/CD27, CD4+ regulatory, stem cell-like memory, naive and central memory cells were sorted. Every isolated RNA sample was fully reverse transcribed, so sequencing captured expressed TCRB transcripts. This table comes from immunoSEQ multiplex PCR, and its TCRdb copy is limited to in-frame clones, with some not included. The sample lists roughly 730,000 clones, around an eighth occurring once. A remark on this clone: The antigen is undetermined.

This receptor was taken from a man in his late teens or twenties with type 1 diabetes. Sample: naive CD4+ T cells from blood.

The CDR3 region is CAWSPWTGLENSGNTIYF. The CDR3 nucleotides read TGTGCCTGGAGTCCTTGGACGGGCCTAGAAAACTCTGGAAACACCATATATTTT. V usage is TRBV30 and J usage is TRBJ1-3; D is unresolved. The CDR3 consists of 18 residues. V dropped 2 bases and J dropped 0 bases, with 20 bases sitting between them. Per germline, CDR1 GTSNPN and CDR2 SVGIG (reference sequence).